This is a list of T cell receptor beta chains from one sample in a study of T cells after yellow fever vaccination. TCRdb fed the 5' RACE reads into MiXCR, producing one record per CDR3 protein. This table holds about 320,000 distinct CDR3 sequences, 3.5% to 5% found once. This specimen was PBMCs, taken 15 days after the yellow fever booster vaccination. These receptors all stem from a man younger than 35 who received the YFV17D yellow fever vaccine. Both conserved end residues are part of each CDR3. D genes are given only for firm matches. Clone size is stated in some rows and not others, as once, few, many or a class when expanded.

clone size: many; V gene: TRBV5-5; J gene: TRBJ1-5; D gene: TRBD1; CDR3 protein: CASSFESGTAQHF; CDR3 DNA: TGTGCCAGCAGCTTTGAGTCCGGGACAGCCCAGCATTTT
clone size: -; V gene: TRBV20-1; J gene: TRBJ2-1; D gene: -; CDR3 protein: CSALRQLKNEQFF; CDR3 DNA: TGCAGTGCTCTCCGACAGCTAAAGAATGAGCAGTTCTTC
clone size: many; V gene: TRBV7-6; J gene: TRBJ2-1; D gene: TRBD2; CDR3 protein: CASSSGTSGGRGEQFF; CDR3 DNA: TGTGCCAGCAGCAGTGGGACTAGCGGGGGCCGCGGTGAGCAGTTCTTC
clone size: -; V gene: TRBV9; J gene: TRBJ2-1; D gene: -; CDR3 protein: CASSVGGFASEQFF; CDR3 DNA: TGTGCCAGCAGCGTAGGTGGGTTCGCCAGTGAGCAGTTCTTC
clone size: many; V gene: TRBV5-1; J gene: TRBJ2-3; D gene: -; CDR3 protein: CASSRDAEDTQYF; CDR3 DNA: TGCGCCAGCAGCCGGGATGCGGAGGATACGCAGTATTTT
clone size: many; V gene: TRBV4-1; J gene: TRBJ2-5; D gene: -; CDR3 protein: CASSQDILETQYF; CDR3 DNA: TGCGCCAGCAGCCAAGATATCCTTGAGACCCAGTACTTC
clone size: -; V gene: TRBV4-1; J gene: TRBJ2-1; D gene: TRBD2; CDR3 protein: CASSQVGLAGINEQFF; CDR3 DNA: TGCGCCAGCAGCCAGGTTGGACTAGCGGGAATCAATGAGCAGTTCTTC
clone size: -; V gene: TRBV3-1; J gene: TRBJ2-5; D gene: TRBD1; CDR3 protein: CASSQVSGGISETQYF; CDR3 DNA: TGTGCCAGCAGCCAAGTGTCAGGGGGCATATCAGAGACCCAGTACTTC
clone size: -; V gene: TRBV4-1; J gene: TRBJ1-6; D gene: TRBD1; CDR3 protein: CASSRAGQGNSPLHF; CDR3 DNA: TGCGCCAGCAGCCGCGCCGGACAGGGTAATTCACCCCTCCACTTT
clone size: few; V gene: TRBV6-6; J gene: TRBJ2-2; D gene: -; CDR3 protein: CASSSTANTGELFF; CDR3 DNA: TGTGCCAGCAGTTCGACGGCGAACACCGGGGAGCTGTTTTTT
clone size: -; V gene: TRBV7-2; J gene: TRBJ2-2; D gene: TRBD1; CDR3 protein: CASRPGGTNTGELFF; CDR3 DNA: TGTGCCAGCAGGCCAGGGGGAACGAACACCGGGGAGCTGTTTTTT
clone size: many; V gene: TRBV6-6; J gene: TRBJ1-4; D gene: -; CDR3 protein: CASSPARRVNEKLFF; CDR3 DNA: TGTGCCAGCAGCCCCGCTCGACGGGTTAATGAAAAACTGTTTTTT
clone size: few; V gene: TRBV27; J gene: TRBJ1-6; D gene: -; CDR3 protein: CASPGARPYNSPLHF; CDR3 DNA: TGTGCCAGCCCAGGGGCCAGGCCGTATAATTCACCCCTCCACTTT
clone size: -; V gene: TRBV25-1; J gene: TRBJ2-3; D gene: -; CDR3 protein: CASSVAGSDTQYF; CDR3 DNA: TGTGCCAGCAGTGTTGCGGGGTCTGATACGCAGTATTTT
clone size: few; V gene: TRBV4-1; J gene: TRBJ1-2; D gene: -; CDR3 protein: CASSRRDTSPYGYTF; CDR3 DNA: TGCGCCAGCAGCCGGAGGGACACAAGCCCCTATGGCTACACCTTC
clone size: -; V gene: TRBV4-2; J gene: TRBJ2-6; D gene: -; CDR3 protein: CASSQDESGGANVLTF; CDR3 DNA: TGTGCCAGCAGCCAAGATGAATCCGGAGGGGCCAACGTCCTGACTTTC
clone size: -; V gene: TRBV7-9; J gene: TRBJ1-3; D gene: -; CDR3 protein: CASSLASGHANTIYF; CDR3 DNA: TGTGCCAGCAGCTTGGCCTCGGGACACGCAAACACCATATATTTT
clone size: many; V gene: TRBV7-2; J gene: TRBJ1-5; D gene: -; CDR3 protein: CASSEGRPQHF; CDR3 DNA: TGTGCCAGCAGCGAAGGTCGGCCCCAGCATTTT
clone size: -; V gene: TRBV12-3/TRBV12-4; J gene: TRBJ1-2; D gene: -; CDR3 protein: CASSLARGGYTF; CDR3 DNA: TGTGCCAGCAGTTTAGCACGAGGAGGCTACACCTTC
clone size: -; V gene: TRBV7-2; J gene: TRBJ2-1; D gene: -; CDR3 protein: CASSDRVPGREQFF; CDR3 DNA: TGTGCCAGCAGCGACCGGGTCCCGGGGCGGGAGCAGTTCTTC